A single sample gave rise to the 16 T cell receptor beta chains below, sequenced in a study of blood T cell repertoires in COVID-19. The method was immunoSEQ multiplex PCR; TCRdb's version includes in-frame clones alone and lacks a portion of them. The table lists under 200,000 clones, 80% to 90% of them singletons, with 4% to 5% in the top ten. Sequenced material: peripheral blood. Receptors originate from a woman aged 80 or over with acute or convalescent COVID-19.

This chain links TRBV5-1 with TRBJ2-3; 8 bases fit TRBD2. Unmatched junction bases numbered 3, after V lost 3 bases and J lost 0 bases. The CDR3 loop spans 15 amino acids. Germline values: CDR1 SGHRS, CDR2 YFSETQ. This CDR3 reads CASSYLAGSTDTQYF. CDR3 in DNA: TGCGCCAGCAGCTACCTAGCGGGCAGCACAGATACGCAGTATTTT.

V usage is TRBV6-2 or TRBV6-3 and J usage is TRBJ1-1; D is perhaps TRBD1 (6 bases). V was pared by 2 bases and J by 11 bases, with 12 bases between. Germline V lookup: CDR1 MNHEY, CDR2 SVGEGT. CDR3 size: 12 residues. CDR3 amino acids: CASSYRDIRAFF. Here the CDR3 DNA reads TGTGCCAGCAGTTACCGGGACATCCGGGCTTTCTTT.

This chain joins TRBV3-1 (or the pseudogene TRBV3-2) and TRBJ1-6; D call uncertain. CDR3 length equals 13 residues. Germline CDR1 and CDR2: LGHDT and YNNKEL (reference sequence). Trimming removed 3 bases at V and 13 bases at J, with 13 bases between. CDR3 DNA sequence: TGTGCCAGCAGCCAGCGGAGGTCAGAGCCCCTCCACTTT. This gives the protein CASSQRRSEPLHF.

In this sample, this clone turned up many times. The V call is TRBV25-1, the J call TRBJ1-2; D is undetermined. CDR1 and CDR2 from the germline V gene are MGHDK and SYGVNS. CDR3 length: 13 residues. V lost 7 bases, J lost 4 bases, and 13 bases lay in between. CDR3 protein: CASTPSGGYGYTF. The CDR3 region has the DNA TGTGCCAGCACCCCGTCCGGAGGCTATGGCTACACCTTC.

Here the CDR3 DNA reads TGTGCCAGCAGCGTACTTTCTTCAGGGGACAATGAGCAGTTCTTC. Protein product: CASSVLSSGDNEQFF. V gene TRBV9 combines with J gene TRBJ2-1, with D possibly being TRBD1 (6 bases). V dropped 1 base and J dropped 5 bases, with 13 bases sitting between them. Germline V lookup: CDR1 SGDLS, CDR2 YYNGEE. The CDR3 spans 15 residues.

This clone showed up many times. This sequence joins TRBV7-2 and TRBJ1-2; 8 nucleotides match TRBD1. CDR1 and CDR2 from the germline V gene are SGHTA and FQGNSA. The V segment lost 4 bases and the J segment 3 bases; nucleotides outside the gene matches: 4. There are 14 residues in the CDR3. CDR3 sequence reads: CASSSDRDDYGYTF. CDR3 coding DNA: TGTGCCAGCAGCTCGGACAGGGACGACTATGGCTACACCTTC.

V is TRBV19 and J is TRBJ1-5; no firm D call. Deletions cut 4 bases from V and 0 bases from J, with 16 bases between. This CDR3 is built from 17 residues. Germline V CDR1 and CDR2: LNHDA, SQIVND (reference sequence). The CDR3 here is CASSRLFPGSSNQPQHF. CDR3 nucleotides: TGTGCCAGTAGTAGACTATTTCCGGGCAGTAGCAATCAGCCCCAGCATTTT.

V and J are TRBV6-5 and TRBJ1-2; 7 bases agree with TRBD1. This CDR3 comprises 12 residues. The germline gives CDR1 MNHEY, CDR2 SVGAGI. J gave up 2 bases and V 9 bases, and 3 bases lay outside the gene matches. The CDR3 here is CASRGGNYGYTF. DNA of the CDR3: TGTGCCAGTAGAGGGGGCAACTATGGCTACACCTTC.

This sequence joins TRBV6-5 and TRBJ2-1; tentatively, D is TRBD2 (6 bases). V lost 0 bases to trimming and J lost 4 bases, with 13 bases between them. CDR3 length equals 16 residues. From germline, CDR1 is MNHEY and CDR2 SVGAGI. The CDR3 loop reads CASSYSTGVSYNEQFF. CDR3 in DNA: TGTGCCAGCAGTTACTCGACGGGAGTCTCGTACAATGAGCAGTTCTTC.

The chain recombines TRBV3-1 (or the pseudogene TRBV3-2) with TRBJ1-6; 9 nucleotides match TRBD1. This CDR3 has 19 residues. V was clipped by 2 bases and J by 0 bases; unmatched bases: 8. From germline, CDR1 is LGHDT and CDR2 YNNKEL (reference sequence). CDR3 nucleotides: TGTGCCAGCAGCCAACCGGGACAGGGAATCCCCTCCTATAATTCACCCCTCCACTTT. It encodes CASSQPGQGIPSYNSPLHF.

CDR3 sequence reads: CSVEGSGVRESNEKLFF. The CDR3 DNA reads as TGCAGCGTTGAGGGCTCGGGGGTTCGGGAATCTAATGAAAAACTGTTTTTT. The chain is built from TRBV29-1 and TRBJ1-4, with D possibly matching TRBD1 (5 bases). Trimming stripped 3 bases from V and 3 bases from J, with 20 bases between. The CDR3 contains 17 residues. Germline CDR1 SQVTM, CDR2 ANQGSEA.

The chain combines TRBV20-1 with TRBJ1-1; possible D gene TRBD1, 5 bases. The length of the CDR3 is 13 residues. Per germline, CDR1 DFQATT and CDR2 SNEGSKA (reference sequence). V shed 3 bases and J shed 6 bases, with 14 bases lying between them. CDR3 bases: TGCAGTGCTAGTTCTCTGGGGGGGGCTGAAGCTTTCTTT. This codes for CSASSLGGAEAFF.

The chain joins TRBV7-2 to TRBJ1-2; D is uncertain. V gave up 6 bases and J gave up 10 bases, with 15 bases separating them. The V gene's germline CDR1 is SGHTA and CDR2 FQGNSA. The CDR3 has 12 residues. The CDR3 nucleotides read TGTGCCAGCAGTCCCGGGTCTTCCAACTACACCTTC. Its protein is CASSPGSSNYTF.

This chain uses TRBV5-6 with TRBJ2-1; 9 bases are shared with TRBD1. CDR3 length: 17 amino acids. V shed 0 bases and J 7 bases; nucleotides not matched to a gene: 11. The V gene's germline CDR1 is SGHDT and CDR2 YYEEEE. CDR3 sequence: CASSLAGLGQGINEQFF. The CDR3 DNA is TGTGCCAGCAGCTTGGCCGGCCTAGGACAGGGGATTAATGAGCAGTTCTTC.

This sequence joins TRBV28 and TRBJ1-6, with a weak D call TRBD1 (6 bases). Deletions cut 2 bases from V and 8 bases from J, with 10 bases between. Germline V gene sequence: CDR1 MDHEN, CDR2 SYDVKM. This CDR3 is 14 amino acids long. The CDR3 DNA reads TGTGCCAGCAGTTTAAGACAGGACTATTCACCCCTCCACTTT. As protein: CASSLRQDYSPLHF. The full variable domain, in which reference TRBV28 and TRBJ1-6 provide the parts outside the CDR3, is DVKVTQSSRYLVKRTGEKVFLECVQDMDHENMFWYRQDPGLGLRLIYFSYDVKMKEKGDIPEGYSVSREKKERFSLILESASTNQTSMYLCASSLRQDYSPLHFGNGTRLTVT.

The DNA of the CDR3 is TGTGCCAGCTCACCAGGACAGACTGAAGCTTTCTTT. It yields the protein CASSPGQTEAFF. V gene TRBV18 combines with J gene TRBJ1-1; a possible D gene is TRBD1 (6 bases). The germline V gene encodes CDR1 KGHSH and CDR2 LQKENI. The CDR3 contains 12 residues. Trimming took off 2 bases at V and 5 bases at J, with 6 bases between the two ends. Full variable domain (outside the CDR3, taken from reference TRBV18 and TRBJ1-1): NAGVMQNPRHLVRRRGQEARLRCSPMKGHSHVYWYRQLPEEGLKFMVYLQKENIIDESGMPKERFSAEFPKEGPSILRIQQVVRGDSAAYFCASSPGQTEAFFGQGTRLTVV.